This T cell receptor (beta chain) was observed in a study of patients and donors after allogeneic stem cell transplantation. MiXCR, run by TCRdb on the RT-PCR reads, gives a single entry per CDR3 protein. Of approximately 99,000 distinct CDR3 sequences listed, approximately 35% are singletons. CDR1 and CDR2 from the germline V gene are SGHAT and FQNNGV. V gave up 6 bases and J gave up 7 bases, with 15 bases separating them. This CDR3 region has 14 residues. This sequence originates from a human donor who was either an allogeneic HSCT recipient or a stem cell or donor lymphocyte infusion donor (not recorded which). It is not recorded whose cells these are; they may come from a transplant donor. Sequencing was carried out using blood, either unsorted or a sorted T cell fraction (not recorded which). The V gene is TRBV11-2, the J gene TRBJ1-4; no reliable D call. The CDR3 loop is CASSPFGRVEKLFF. In DNA form, the CDR3 reads TGTGCCAGCAGTCCATTTGGGAGGGTTGAAAAACTGTTTTTT.